This T cell receptor (beta chain) derives from a study of T cell responses to AZD1222 COVID-19 vaccine (TCRdb year 2021). As for the study more broadly: AZD1222 recipients with second doses at about 4 weeks or about 12 weeks were pooled, because spike-specific TCR depth and breadth did not differ between schedules. TCR sequencing covered 230 or so trial participants: about 210 given two doses of AZD1222 and 26 given two doses of MenACWY control vaccine. Trial participants were enrolled by age into 18-55, 56-69 and 70-plus year subgroups, with around 150, 28 and 57 TCR-sequenced participants respectively. Results and caveats for the whole study, not just this receptor: CD4 TCRs associated with the vaccine covered the entire spike protein, and the dominant responses were in regions 160-218 and 743-854. Spike-specific TCR breadth and depth rose significantly after two AZD1222 doses compared with day 0 and with MenACWY recipients. In the small 56-69-year group, the increase in depth fell short of significance, most likely because of low power. Only five to seven AZD1222 recipients were SARS-CoV-2 seropositive at baseline, limiting conclusions about previously exposed vaccinees. Reportedly, almost half of the unique spike-specific TCRs recognized epitopes lying outside the regions that are mutated in the B.1.351 and B.1.1.7 variants. Because no samples from the day 14 peak response were available, repertoires could be characterized only after the peak T cell response. Participants were mostly white British, with more females than males. The authors suggested clonal diversity may have been underestimated.

Reading the label with the study, this specimen's time point is: baseline before first vaccination. The vaccinee samples were drawn from two UK trials, COV001 and COV002, one of which was a single-blind randomized controlled phase 2/3 trial testing AZD1222 (ChAdOx1 nCoV-19) in healthy adults. For TCRbeta chain sequencing, PBMC samples were collected from trial participants at day 0 and at day 28 after the second dose. This clone was detected only once. What this receptor recognizes is not known. Base quality data are lacking; no much larger clone is found one base away. The CDR3 regions of human TCRbeta chains were analyzed by immunosequencing. On the authors' methods: TCRs in the repertoires were compared against a reference library of SARS-CoV-2-specific TCRs that had been generated with the MIRA antigen-specificity platform. Breadth meant the fraction of unique TCRs that were SARS-CoV-2-associated, whereas depth meant the fraction of total T cells that were SARS-CoV-2-associated. Using the MIRA data, each spike-specific TCR was mapped to the spike region that the TCR reacts to and placed in a CD4 or CD8 class. Log10-transformed breadth and depth values were compared by one-way ANOVA with Sidak's multiple comparisons tests. TCRdb re-hosts the immuneACCESS table, in-frame sequences only. Its copies lack some clones; in the studies checked, an unresolved V gene accounts for under half of them, and the cause for the rest is not known. From that table come the V and J calls and clone size; the DNA was used to work out D and trimming. Recorded for this sample are roughly 140,000 clones; around 91% of them occurred a single time. Clones ranked in the top ten supply roughly 1.5% of the sample.

From cysteine to phenylalanine, the CDR3 is 18 amino acids long. Only the CDR3 DNA stays, 54 bases, in frame from base 1. In the germline V gene, CDR1 corresponds to SGHAT and CDR2 to FQNNGV. V is cut back by 5 bases and J by 2 bases, with 14 bases in the junction unmatched. The rearrangement combines TRBV11-2 with TRBJ1-1, and 10 bases in between align with TRBD1. The sequence derives from an adult in good health. The sequencing used peripheral blood, collected on day 0 of AZD1222 vaccination. Here the CDR3 is given as CASSLSRGQGNYNTEAFF. In nucleotide form, the sequence is TGTGCCAGCAGCCTGAGTCGGGGACAGGGGAATTATAACACTGAAGCTTTCTTT.